This T cell receptor beta chain stems from a study of graft-versus-host responses after intestinal transplantation. Study in general: Recipients got multivisceral, liver-intestinal, or isolated intestinal transplants. After anti-thymocyte globulin induction, recipients took tacrolimus and steroids for around 3 years.

The data were produced by immunoSEQ multiplex PCR, yet TCRdb's version contains in-frame clones alone and is incomplete. The table lists more than 85,000 clones, about nine tenths of them singletons. The CDR3 extends over 16 amino acids. V shed 7 bases, J shed 2 bases, and the junction held 13 bases outside the gene matches. CDR1 is SGDLS, CDR2 YYNGEE, per germline. Findings and limits, study-wide: After transplant, early declines in HvG clones were associated with peak levels of circulating GvH clones. Some GvH clones were seen earlier in gut or blood, suggesting intestinal origin.

About this clone itself: Its antigen is not known.

V gene TRBV9 combines with J gene TRBJ2-5, with 8 bases aligning to TRBD2. This receptor was obtained from a human donor who was the organ donor for an intestinal transplant. Sequencing was performed on unstimulated CD8+ T cells sorted from spleen or lymph node cells, taken before transplant. The CDR3 loop is CASGGAGSGGQETQYF. DNA of the CDR3: TGTGCCAGCGGCGGAGCGGGCAGCGGGGGACAAGAGACCCAGTACTTC.